Here is one T cell receptor (beta chain) with its context. This clone's antigen is unknown. No qualities accompany the bases; no much larger clone lies one base away. TCRbeta CDR3 regions were amplified from genomic DNA by means of the immunoSEQ Assay, a bias-controlled multiplex PCR. Under the source paper's analysis protocol: Nucleated cell counts per sample were estimated from amplification of reference gene primers within the assay. Sequence reads were collapsed and filtered to measure the absolute abundance of every unique TCRbeta CDR3 rearrangement. Productive Simpson clonality was computed per sample as the square root of Simpson's diversity index over productive rearrangements. TCRdb holds this immuneACCESS table with in-frame rearrangements only. Some clones are missing; in checked studies, unresolved V genes explain under half, and the rest has no known cause. That table is the source of V, J and clone size, and D and trimming were worked out from the DNA. Present in this sample are roughly 280,000 clones, around 83% of which were seen just once. The ten largest clonotypes hold about 3.6% of the sample.

The collaborating institutions used their own protocols to collect whole blood in K2EDTA tubes. For TCRbeta analysis, collaborators shipped samples as frozen whole blood, isolated PBMCs, or DNA extracted from either of those sample types. The sample is drawn from a study of blood T cell repertoires in COVID-19 (TCRdb year 2020). With respect to the entire study: Collaborator samples came from the United States, Italy and Spain and covered acute and convalescent phases of COVID-19. The repertoires were made available in a free public database intended to serve as a resource for research on the immune response to SARS-CoV-2. The prospective study material was composed of cDNA or gDNA derived from T cells, B-cell-depleted T cells, or PBMCs. Subjects who had been exposed to COVID-19, were actively infected with it, or had recovered from it provided the deeply sampled blood TCRbeta repertoires that made up the dataset. Sample metadata almost always included a de-identified subject ID, COVID-19 status, age in years and sex. HLA class I and class II types, where available, came from metadata supplied by the sample provider rather than from assay-based typing. Samples came from the ongoing ImmuneRACE study (first 160 participants) plus 1,254 subjects from 6 global collaborators.

Paper-wide results and their limitations: Clinical and demographic metadata were provided uncurated, with the amount varying by source and participant.

Including the terminal cysteine and phenylalanine, the CDR3 comprises 15 residues. Here the CDR3 DNA is all that survives: 45 bases in frame from base 1. Per the germline V gene (reference sequence), MNHNY is the CDR1 and SVGAGI is the CDR2. Clipping removes 6 bases from V and 3 bases from J, with 6 as the unmatched junction base count. Sequenced input: peripheral blood. The origin of this receptor is a young man with active or convalescent COVID-19. Recombination linked TRBV6-6 to TRBJ1-5; TRBD1 lines up with 9 middle nucleotides. The DNA is as follows: TGTGCCAGCAGCCCCGGGACAGGGCACAATCAGCCCCAGCATTTT. This sequence encodes CASSPGTGHNQPQHF.